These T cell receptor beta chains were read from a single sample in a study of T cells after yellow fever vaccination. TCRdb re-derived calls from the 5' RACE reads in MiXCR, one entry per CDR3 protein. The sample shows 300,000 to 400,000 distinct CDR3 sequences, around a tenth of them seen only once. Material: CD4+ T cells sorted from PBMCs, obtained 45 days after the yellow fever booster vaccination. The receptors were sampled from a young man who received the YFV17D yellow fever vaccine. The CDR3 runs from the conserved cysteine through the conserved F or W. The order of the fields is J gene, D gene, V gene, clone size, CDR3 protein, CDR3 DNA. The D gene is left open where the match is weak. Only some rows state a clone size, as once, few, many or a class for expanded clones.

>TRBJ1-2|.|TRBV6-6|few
CASRRDGQNYGYTF
TGTGCCAGCAGAAGAGATGGACAGAACTATGGCTACACCTTC
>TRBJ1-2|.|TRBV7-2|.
CASSALGTRTYGYTF
TGTGCCAGCAGCGCTCTCGGGACCCGGACCTATGGCTACACCTTC
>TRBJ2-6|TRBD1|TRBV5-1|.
CASSWTGGYESGANVLTF
TGCGCCAGCAGCTGGACAGGGGGCTATGAATCTGGGGCCAACGTCCTGACTTTC
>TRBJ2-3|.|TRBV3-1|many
CASSQEWKDTDTQYF
TGTGCCAGCAGCCAAGAGTGGAAGGACACAGATACGCAGTATTTT
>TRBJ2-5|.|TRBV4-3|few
CASSLRAAGEGTQYF
TGCGCCAGCAGCCTAAGAGCGGCCGGGGAAGGGACCCAGTACTTC
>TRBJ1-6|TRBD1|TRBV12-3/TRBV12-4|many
CASSFYRGGNSPLHF
TGTGCCAGCAGTTTTTACAGGGGAGGTAATTCACCCCTCCACTTT
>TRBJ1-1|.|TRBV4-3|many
CASSQDPLRDTTEAFF
TGCGCCAGCAGCCAAGATCCCTTGAGGGATACCACTGAAGCTTTCTTT
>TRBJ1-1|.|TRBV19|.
CASSKQGIWGMNTEAFF
TGTGCCAGTAGTAAACAGGGAATTTGGGGAATGAACACTGAAGCTTTCTTT
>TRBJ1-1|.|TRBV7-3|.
CASSLFPENTEAFF
TGTGCCAGCAGCTTATTCCCCGAGAACACTGAAGCTTTCTTT
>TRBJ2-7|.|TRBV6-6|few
CASSYSGSRSSYEQYF
TGTGCCAGCAGTTACTCAGGGAGTAGGAGCTCCTACGAGCAGTACTTC
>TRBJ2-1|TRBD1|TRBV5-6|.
CASSSYLTGRMGQFF
TGTGCCAGCAGCTCCTATCTGACAGGGCGAATGGGGCAGTTCTTC
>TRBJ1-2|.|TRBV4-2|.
CASSRPETRVDGYTF
TGTGCCAGCAGCCGGCCGGAAACCAGGGTGGATGGCTACACCTTC
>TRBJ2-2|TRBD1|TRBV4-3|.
CASSHRDRGPGELFF
TGCGCCAGCAGCCACCGGGACAGGGGGCCCGGGGAGCTGTTTTTT
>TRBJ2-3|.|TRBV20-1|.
CSAPQRGTDTQYF
TGCAGTGCTCCCCAGCGGGGCACAGATACGCAGTATTTT
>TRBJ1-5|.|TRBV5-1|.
CASSPEGYSNQPQHF
TGCGCCAGCAGCCCTGAAGGTTATAGCAATCAGCCCCAGCATTTT
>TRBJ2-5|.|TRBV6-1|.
CASSENGVSGETQYF
TGTGCCAGCAGTGAGAACGGCGTAAGCGGGGAGACCCAGTACTTC
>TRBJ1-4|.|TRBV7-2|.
CASSLNGGVEKLFF
TGTGCCAGCAGCTTAAACGGGGGGGTGGAAAAACTGTTTTTT